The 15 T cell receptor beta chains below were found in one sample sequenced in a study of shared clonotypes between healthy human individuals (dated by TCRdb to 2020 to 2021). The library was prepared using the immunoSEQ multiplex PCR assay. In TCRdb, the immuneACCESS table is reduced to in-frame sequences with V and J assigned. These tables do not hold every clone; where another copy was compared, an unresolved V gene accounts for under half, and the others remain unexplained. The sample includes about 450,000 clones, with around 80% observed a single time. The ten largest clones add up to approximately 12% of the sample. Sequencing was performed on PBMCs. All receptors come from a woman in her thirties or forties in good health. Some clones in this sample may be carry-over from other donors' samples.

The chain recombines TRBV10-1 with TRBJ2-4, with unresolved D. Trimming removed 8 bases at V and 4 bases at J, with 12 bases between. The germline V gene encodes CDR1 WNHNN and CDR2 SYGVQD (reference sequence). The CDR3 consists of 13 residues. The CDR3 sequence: CASSPPGKNIQYF. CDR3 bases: TGCGCCAGCTCTCCCCCCGGGAAAAACATTCAGTACTTC.

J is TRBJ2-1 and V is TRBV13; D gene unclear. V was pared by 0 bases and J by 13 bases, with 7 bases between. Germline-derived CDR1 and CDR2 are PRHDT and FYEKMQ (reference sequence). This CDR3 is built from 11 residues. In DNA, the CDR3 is TGTGCCAGCAGCTTAGGAGGCAGCCAGTTCTTC. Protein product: CASSLGGSQFF.

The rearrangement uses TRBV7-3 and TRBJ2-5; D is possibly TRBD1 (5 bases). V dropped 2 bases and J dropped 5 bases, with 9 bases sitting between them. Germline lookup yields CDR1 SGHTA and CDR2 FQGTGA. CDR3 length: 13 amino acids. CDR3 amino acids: CASSLQGSETQYF. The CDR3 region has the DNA TGTGCCAGCAGCTTACAGGGTTCTGAGACCCAGTACTTC.

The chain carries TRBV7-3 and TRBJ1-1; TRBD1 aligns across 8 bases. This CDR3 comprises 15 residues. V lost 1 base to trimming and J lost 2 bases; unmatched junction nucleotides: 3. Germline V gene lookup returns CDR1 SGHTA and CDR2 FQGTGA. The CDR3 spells CASSLMDRVNTEAFF. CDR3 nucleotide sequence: TGTGCCAGCAGCTTAATGGACAGGGTAAACACTGAAGCTTTCTTT. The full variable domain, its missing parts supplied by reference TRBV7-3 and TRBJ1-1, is GAGVSQTPSNKVTEKGKYVELRCDPISGHTALYWYRQSLGQGPEFLIYFQGTGAADDSGLPNDRFFAVRPEGSVSTLKIQRTERGDSAVYLCASSLMDRVNTEAFFGQGTRLTVV.

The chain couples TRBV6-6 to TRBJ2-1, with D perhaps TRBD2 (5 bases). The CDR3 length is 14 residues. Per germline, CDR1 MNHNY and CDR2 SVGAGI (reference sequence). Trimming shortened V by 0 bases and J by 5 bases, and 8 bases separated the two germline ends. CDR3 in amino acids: CASSYSYGDNEQFF. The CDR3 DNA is TGTGCCAGCAGTTACTCCTACGGGGACAATGAGCAGTTCTTC.

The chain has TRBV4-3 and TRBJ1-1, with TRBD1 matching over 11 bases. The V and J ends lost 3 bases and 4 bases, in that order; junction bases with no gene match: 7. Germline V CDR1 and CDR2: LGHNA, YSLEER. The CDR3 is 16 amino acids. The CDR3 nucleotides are TGCGCCAGCAGCCATGAGACCGGGACAGGGGGCACTGAAGCTTTCTTT. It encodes CASSHETGTGGTEAFF.

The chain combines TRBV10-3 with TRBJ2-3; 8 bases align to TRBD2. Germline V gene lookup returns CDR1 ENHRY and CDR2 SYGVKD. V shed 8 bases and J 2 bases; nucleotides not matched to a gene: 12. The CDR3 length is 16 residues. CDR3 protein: CAISYSRAGATDTQYF. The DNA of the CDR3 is TGTGCCATCTCGTATAGCCGAGCGGGAGCCACAGATACGCAGTATTTT.

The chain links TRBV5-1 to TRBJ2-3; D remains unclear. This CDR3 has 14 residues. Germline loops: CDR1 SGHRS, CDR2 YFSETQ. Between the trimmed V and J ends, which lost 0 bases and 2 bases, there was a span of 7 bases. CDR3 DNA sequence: TGCGCCAGCAGCTTGGTCGTAAACACAGATACGCAGTATTTT. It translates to CASSLVVNTDTQYF. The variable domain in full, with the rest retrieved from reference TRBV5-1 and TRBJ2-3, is KAGVTQTPRYLIKTRGQQVTLSCSPISGHRSVSWYQQTPGQGLQFLFEYFSETQRNKGNFPGRFSGRQFSNSRSEMNVSTLELGDSALYLCASSLVVNTDTQYFGPGTRLTVL.

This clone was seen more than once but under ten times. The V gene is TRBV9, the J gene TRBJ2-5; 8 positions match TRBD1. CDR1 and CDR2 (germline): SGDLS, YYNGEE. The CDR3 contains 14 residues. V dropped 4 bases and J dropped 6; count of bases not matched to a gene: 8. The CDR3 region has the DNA TGTGCCAGCAGCCCGCGGACAGGGACGAAGACCCAGTACTTC. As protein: CASSPRTGTKTQYF.

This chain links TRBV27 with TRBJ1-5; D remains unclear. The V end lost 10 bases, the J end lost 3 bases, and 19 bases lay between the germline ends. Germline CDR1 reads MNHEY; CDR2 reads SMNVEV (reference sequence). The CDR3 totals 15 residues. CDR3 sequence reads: CATRTSKSDNQPQHF. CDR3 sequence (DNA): TGTGCCACCAGGACTTCGAAGAGTGACAATCAGCCCCAGCATTTT.

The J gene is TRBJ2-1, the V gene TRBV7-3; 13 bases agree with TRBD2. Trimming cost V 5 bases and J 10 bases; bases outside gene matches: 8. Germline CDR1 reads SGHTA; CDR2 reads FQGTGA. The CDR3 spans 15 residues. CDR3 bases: TGTGCCAGCAGCCCGGGACTAGCGGGAAGACAGGAGCAGTTCTTC. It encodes CASSPGLAGRQEQFF. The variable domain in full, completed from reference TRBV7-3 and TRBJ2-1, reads GAGVSQTPSNKVTEKGKYVELRCDPISGHTALYWYRQSLGQGPEFLIYFQGTGAADDSGLPNDRFFAVRPEGSVSTLKIQRTERGDSAVYLCASSPGLAGRQEQFFGPGTRLTVL.

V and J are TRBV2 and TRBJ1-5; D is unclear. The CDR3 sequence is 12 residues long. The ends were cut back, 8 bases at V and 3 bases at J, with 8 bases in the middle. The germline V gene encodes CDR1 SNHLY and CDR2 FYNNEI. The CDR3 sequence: CASSQNNQPQHF. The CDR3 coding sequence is TGTGCCAGCTCGCAGAACAATCAGCCCCAGCATTTT. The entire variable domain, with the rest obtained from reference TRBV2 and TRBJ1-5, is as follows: EPEVTQTPSHQVTQMGQEVILRCVPISNHLYFYWYRQILGQKVEFLVSFYNNEISEKSEIFDDQFSVERPDGSNFTLKIRSTKLEDSAMYFCASSQNNQPQHFGDGTRLSIL.

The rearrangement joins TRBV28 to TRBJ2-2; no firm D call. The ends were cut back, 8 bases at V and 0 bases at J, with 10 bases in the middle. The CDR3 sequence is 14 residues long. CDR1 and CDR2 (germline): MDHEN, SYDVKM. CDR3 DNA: TGTGCCAGCTTTACCCACTCGAACACCGGGGAGCTGTTTTTT. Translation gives CASFTHSNTGELFF.

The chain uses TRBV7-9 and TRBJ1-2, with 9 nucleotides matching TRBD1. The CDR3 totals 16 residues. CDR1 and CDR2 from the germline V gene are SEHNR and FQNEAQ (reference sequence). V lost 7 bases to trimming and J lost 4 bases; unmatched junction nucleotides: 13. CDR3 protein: CASITIGGDRAYGYTF. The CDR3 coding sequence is TGTGCCAGCATCACTATAGGGGGGGACAGGGCCTATGGCTACACCTTC. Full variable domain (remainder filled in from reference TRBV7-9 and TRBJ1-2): DTGVSQNPRHKITKRGQNVTFRCDPISEHNRLYWYRQTLGQGPEFLTYFQNEAQLEKSRLLSDRFSAERPKGSFSTLEIQRTEQGDSAMYLCASITIGGDRAYGYTFGSGTRLTVV.

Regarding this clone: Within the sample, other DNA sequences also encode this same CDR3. CDR3 in amino acids: CASSLLAGFYNEQFF. The CDR3 DNA is TGTGCCAGCAGCTTATTAGCGGGTTTTTACAATGAGCAGTTCTTC. The J gene is TRBJ2-1, the V gene TRBV7-3; 7 bases agree with TRBD2. The CDR3 spans 15 residues. CDR1 and CDR2 from the germline V gene are SGHTA and FQGTGA. The trim removed 2 bases at V and 4 bases at J, leaving 5 bases unmatched.